This is a list of T cell receptor beta chains from one sample in a study of cytomegalovirus exposure and HLA in healthy donors. Assay used: immunoSEQ multiplex PCR; TCRdb lists only in-frame clones, some missing. Of 280,000 or so clones in the sample, around nine tenths are singletons; the top ten hold about 0.86%. Sequencing was performed on PBMCs. These receptors originate from a woman aged 18-29 years in good health and CMV-seronegative. CDR3s include the opening cysteine and the closing phenylalanine or tryptophan. A D gene is named only where the DNA matches it firmly. Not every row has a clone size; where given, it reads once, few, many or a size class.

clone size	V gene	D gene	J gene	CDR3 DNA	CDR3 protein
.	TRBV7-2	TRBD1	TRBJ2-1	TGTGCCAGCAGCTTCGACAGGGGAAAATACAATGAGCAGTTCTTC	CASSFDRGKYNEQFF
.	TRBV2	.	TRBJ2-5	TGTGCCAGCATTCGGATCCCGAGGGTGGAGACCCAGTACTTC	CASIRIPRVETQYF
.	TRBV25-1	.	TRBJ1-3	TGTGCCAGCAGTGACCATGACAGCCTCTCTGGAAACACCATATATTTT	CASSDHDSLSGNTIYF
.	TRBV5-1	.	TRBJ2-7	TGCGCCAGCAGTCCAGGGGTCTACGAGCAGTACTTC	CASSPGVYEQYF
.	TRBV7-2	TRBD2	TRBJ2-5	TGTGCCAGCAGCCCCTCGCCGGGACTAGCGGGAGTTCAAGAGACCCAGTACTTC	CASSPSPGLAGVQETQYF
few	TRBV19	.	TRBJ1-1	TGTGCCAGTAGTATCGGCAGACAGAACACTGAAGCTTTCTTT	CASSIGRQNTEAFF
.	TRBV7-6	.	TRBJ2-7	TGTGCCAGCAGCTTAGGAGAATCAACCTACGAGCAGTACTTC	CASSLGESTYEQYF
.	TRBV18	.	TRBJ1-3	TGTGCCAGCTCACCTCTAGACAGTGGAACTGGAAACACCATATATTTT	CASSPLDSGTGNTIYF
.	TRBV6-5	.	TRBJ2-5	TGTGCCAGCAGTTTACGCGGGGAGACCCAGTACTTC	CASSLRGETQYF
.	TRBV7-8	.	TRBJ1-5	TGTGCCAGCAGCTGGACAGCCGACAATCAGCCCCAGCATTTT	CASSWTADNQPQHF
.	TRBV5-1	.	TRBJ2-7	TGCGCCAGCAGCCGCACCGTGGCGGGGACCTCCTACGAGCAGTACTTC	CASSRTVAGTSYEQYF
.	TRBV6-6	TRBD2	TRBJ2-5	TGTGCCAGCAGGAGGACTAGCGGGAGTTTGGGAGAGACCCAGTACTTC	CASRRTSGSLGETQYF
.	TRBV4-1	.	TRBJ1-3	TGCGCCAGCAGCCAAGTCCTCCTCTCTGGAAACACCATATATTTT	CASSQVLLSGNTIYF
.	TRBV19	.	TRBJ1-1	TGTGCCAGTAGTATCAGCGGCGAAGCTTTCTTT	CASSISGEAFF
.	TRBV14	.	TRBJ2-7	TGTGCCAGCAGCCCCCTGACAGAGAACCCCTCCTACGAGCAGTACTTC	CASSPLTENPSYEQYF
.	TRBV2	TRBD1	TRBJ2-7	TGTGCCAGCAAGGGACAGGGATGGTCCCTCGAGCAGTACTTC	CASKGQGWSLEQYF
.	TRBV4-1	TRBD2	TRBJ2-1	TGCGCCAGCAGCCAGAAGAGTGTCTTACCTAGCGGGAGGGATGAGCAGTTCTTC	CASSQKSVLPSGRDEQFF
.	TRBV7-9	TRBD2	TRBJ2-1	TGTGCCAGCAGCTTAGTGGGGACTAGCGGGAGAGGGGGATACAATGAGCAGTTCTTC	CASSLVGTSGRGGYNEQFF
.	TRBV5-6	TRBD1	TRBJ1-2	TGTGCCAGCAGCCCATCGGGGACAGGGACTAACTATGGCTACACCTTC	CASSPSGTGTNYGYTF
.	TRBV28	TRBD1	TRBJ1-2	TGTGCCAGCAGTTTAAAGCTCAGGGGGCGACACGGCTACACCTTC	CASSLKLRGRHGYTF
once	TRBV10-3	.	TRBJ1-4	TGTGCCATCTCTAGGACAGCTGTGTCTGAAAAACTGTTTTTT	CAISRTAVSEKLFF
.	TRBV7-8	TRBD2	TRBJ2-1	TGTGCCAGCAGCTTATATCGGGCGGGAGGTTACAATGAGCAGTTCTTC	CASSLYRAGGYNEQFF
.	TRBV19	TRBD1	TRBJ1-1	TGTGCCAGTAGTATCTCGGACAGGGACACTGAAGCTTTCTTT	CASSISDRDTEAFF
.	TRBV6-5	.	TRBJ2-2	TGTGCCAGCAGGCTAGACCGCCTACGCGCCGGGGAGCTGTTTTTT	CASRLDRLRAGELFF
.	TRBV5-4	TRBD2	TRBJ2-7	TGTGCCAGCAGCTTGGCCGGACTAGCGGACTCCTACGAGCAGTACTTC	CASSLAGLADSYEQYF
.	TRBV27	.	TRBJ1-5	TGTGCCAGCAGTTTAGGGCCTGTGGAACCCCAGCATTTT	CASSLGPVEPQHF
once	TRBV5-1	TRBD2	TRBJ2-7	TGCGCCAGCAGCTTACCGGGAAAACCGGGGTCTAGCGGGTACGAGCAGTACTTC	CASSLPGKPGSSGYEQYF
once	TRBV9	TRBD1	TRBJ2-5	TGTGCCAGCAGCACTGGGGGACAGAGCGTCCAGTACTTC	CASSTGGQSVQYF
.	TRBV5-1	.	TRBJ2-1	TGCGCCAGCAGCTTGCAGTTATTCAGCTCCTACAATGAGCAGTTCTTC	CASSLQLFSSYNEQFF